These T cell receptor beta chains were read from a single sample in a study of cytomegalovirus exposure and HLA in healthy donors. Sequenced by immunoSEQ multiplex PCR; TCRdb stores in-frame clones only, minus some. This table holds under 150,000 clones, approximately 81% found once. Sequencing used PBMCs. These receptors all stem from a man younger than 35 in good health and CMV-seronegative. CDR3s include the opening cysteine and the closing phenylalanine or tryptophan. A D gene is named only where the DNA matches it firmly. Size values are once, few and many counts, or a class for expanded clones, and some rows have none.

>TRBV5-4|few|-|TRBJ1-5
CASSFEPTNQPQHF
TGTGCCAGCAGCTTCGAACCCACAAATCAGCCCCAGCATTTT
>TRBV9|-|-|TRBJ1-5
CASSVGTGNQPQHF
TGTGCCAGCAGCGTAGGTACAGGCAATCAGCCCCAGCATTTT
>TRBV19|-|-|TRBJ1-5
CASSSQDTQPQHF
TGTGCCAGTAGCTCTCAGGATACTCAGCCCCAGCATTTT
>TRBV5-1|-|-|TRBJ1-4
CASTRRGDKDEKLFF
TGCGCCAGCACCCGAAGGGGCGATAAGGATGAAAAACTGTTTTTT
>TRBV9|-|TRBD2|TRBJ2-3
CASSVEGLAGVGDTQYF
TGTGCCAGCAGCGTGGAGGGACTAGCGGGAGTGGGAGATACGCAGTATTTT
>TRBV7-8|-|-|TRBJ1-2
CASSVLVGLSGGYTF
TGTGCCAGCAGCGTCTTGGTTGGGCTCTCGGGGGGCTACACCTTC
>TRBV5-4|few|TRBD2|TRBJ2-7
CASSTLAGGLYEQYF
TGTGCCAGCAGCACACTAGCGGGAGGTTTATACGAGCAGTACTTC
>TRBV28|-|TRBD1|TRBJ2-5
CASSNGQVKETQYF
TGTGCCAGCAGTAACGGACAGGTGAAAGAGACCCAGTACTTC
>TRBV15|-|TRBD1|TRBJ2-7
CATSFRTGGPYEQYF
TGTGCCACCAGCTTCCGGACAGGCGGCCCTTACGAGCAGTACTTC
>TRBV28|-|TRBD1|TRBJ2-7
CASNLRDRVGEQYF
TGTGCCAGCAACCTTCGGGACAGGGTAGGCGAGCAGTACTTC
>TRBV28|-|TRBD1|TRBJ1-6
CASSFSGTGNSPLHF
TGTGCCAGCAGTTTCTCGGGGACAGGGAATTCACCCCTCCACTTT
>TRBV28|-|-|TRBJ2-3
CASTHGDLSIDNTQYF
TGTGCCAGCACCCACGGGGATCTCTCCATAGATAATACGCAGTATTTT
>TRBV2|-|-|TRBJ2-7
CASTPESYEQYF
TGTGCCAGCACGCCAGAATCCTACGAGCAGTACTTC
>TRBV2|-|TRBD2|TRBJ2-2
CAIPTVWDYNTGELFF
TGTGCCATCCCTACCGTGTGGGACTATAACACCGGGGAGCTGTTTTTT
>TRBV28|-|-|TRBJ2-5
CASSFAAGMETQYF
TGTGCCAGCAGTTTCGCGGCAGGGATGGAGACCCAGTACTTC
>TRBV18|-|-|TRBJ1-1
CASGKQSSEAFF
TGTGCCAGCGGCAAACAAAGTTCTGAAGCTTTCTTT
>TRBV4-2|few|-|TRBJ1-5
CASSRDSNQPQHF
TGTGCCAGCAGCCGAGACAGTAATCAGCCCCAGCATTTT
>TRBV4-3|-|TRBD2|TRBJ2-7
CASSQAGTSGRAHEQYF
TGCGCCAGCAGCCAAGCCGGGACTAGCGGGAGGGCCCACGAGCAGTACTTC
>TRBV4-2|few|-|TRBJ2-1
CASSQPQSYNEQFF
TGTGCCAGCAGCCAGCCACAGTCCTACAATGAGCAGTTCTTC
>TRBV6-5|-|-|TRBJ2-1
CASSYMGTQGGEQFF
TGTGCCAGCAGTTATATGGGAACACAAGGGGGTGAGCAGTTCTTC
>TRBV6-5|-|TRBD1|TRBJ1-1
CASSRETGPYEAFF
TGTGCCAGCAGTAGAGAGACAGGGCCTTATGAAGCTTTCTTT
>TRBV5-1|-|-|TRBJ1-6
CASREINSPLHF
TGCGCCAGCCGGGAGATTAATTCACCCCTCCACTTT
>TRBV11-3|-|TRBD2|TRBJ2-5
CASSLDGLAGKTQYF
TGTGCCAGCAGCTTAGACGGACTAGCCGGAAAGACCCAGTACTTC
>TRBV27|-|TRBD2|TRBJ2-1
CASSFRTSGDNEQFF
TGTGCCAGCAGTTTCAGGACTAGCGGTGACAATGAGCAGTTCTTC
>TRBV6-4|-|-|TRBJ2-3
CASSATLTSSTDTQYF
TGTGCCAGCAGTGCGACACTCACCTCTAGCACAGATACGCAGTATTTT